These T cell receptor beta chains were read from a single sample in a study of blood T cell repertoires in COVID-19. Produced via immunoSEQ multiplex PCR; TCRdb's table is partial and in-frame only. In the table there are approximately 200,000 clones, roughly 80% of which are singletons. The material sequenced was peripheral blood. These receptor sequences come from an elderly woman with acute or convalescent COVID-19. Each CDR3 is given with its conserved first and last residue. D genes are given only for firm matches. A clone size is listed for some rows: how often the clone was seen (once, few, many), or a class if it is expanded.

J gene | CDR3 length | clone size | V gene | D gene | CDR3 protein | CDR3 DNA
TRBJ2-7 | 15 | . | TRBV4-3 | . | CASSQVRQGSYEQYF | TGCGCCAGCAGCCAAGTCCGGCAGGGAAGCTACGAGCAGTACTTC
TRBJ2-3 | 16 | . | TRBV14 | . | CASSPPPREHTDTQYF | TGTGCCAGCAGCCCCCCCCCTAGGGAGCACACAGATACGCAGTATTTT
TRBJ1-1 | 14 | . | TRBV2 | TRBD1 | CASYLSGGAGEAFF | TGTGCCAGTTATCTTTCAGGGGGCGCAGGGGAAGCTTTCTTT
TRBJ1-5 | 13 | . | TRBV29-1 | TRBD1 | CSVRDSPDQPQHF | TGCAGCGTGAGGGACAGTCCCGATCAGCCCCAGCATTTT
TRBJ1-5 | 14 | . | TRBV15 | . | CATSRHREFEPQHF | TGTGCCACCAGCAGACACAGGGAGTTCGAGCCCCAGCATTTT
TRBJ1-1 | 13 | few | TRBV6-5 | . | CASRDLGRTEAFF | TGTGCCAGCAGGGACCTGGGGCGCACTGAAGCTTTCTTT
TRBJ1-1 | 14 | . | TRBV3-1/TRBV3-2 | . | CASSFDIVGGEAFF | TGTGCCAGCAGCTTCGACATCGTCGGGGGTGAAGCTTTCTTT
TRBJ1-2 | 15 | . | TRBV7-9 | TRBD1 | CASSHTGGANYGYTF | TGTGCCAGCAGCCATACAGGGGGCGCGAACTATGGCTACACCTTC
TRBJ2-3 | 17 | once | TRBV5-1 | TRBD2 | CASSWGFSGVATDTQYF | TGCGCCAGCAGCTGGGGGTTTAGCGGGGTGGCCACAGATACGCAGTATTTT
TRBJ2-3 | 14 | . | TRBV5-1 | . | CASSQGRQADTQYF | TGCGCCAGTTCTCAGGGCCGCCAGGCAGATACGCAGTATTTT
TRBJ2-7 | 14 | once | TRBV5-1 | . | CASSTQGSNYEQYF | TGCGCCAGCAGTACCCAGGGTTCTAACTACGAGCAGTACTTC